One sample yielded the 20 T cell receptor beta chains listed below, sequenced in a study of blood T cells in healthy people across ages. For the second PCR, which ran for roughly 6 to 12 cycles, a sample-barcoded 5' primer and a J-beta primer mix were used. TCRdb re-derived calls from the 5' RACE reads in MiXCR, one entry per CDR3 protein. The sample consists of roughly 800,000 distinct CDR3 sequences, roughly 50% of them appearing once. Sequenced sample: blood. These receptors all stem from a man aged 25 to 40 in good health.

The sample holds a few counts of this clonotype. The genes are TRBV2 and TRBJ2-7; TRBD2 matches at 7 bases. The CDR3 runs to 12 residues. V lost 6 bases and J lost 4; bases outside the gene matches: 3. Germline lookup yields CDR1 SNHLY and CDR2 FYNNEI. DNA for the CDR3: TGTGCCAGCAGGCTAGCGGATTACGAGCAGTACTTC. Its protein product is CASRLADYEQYF.

This chain uses TRBV4-1 with TRBJ2-1; no definite D call. The V gene's germline CDR1 is MGHRA and CDR2 YSYEKL. The CDR3 loop spans 14 amino acids. The ends were cut back, 0 bases at V and 8 bases at J, with 11 bases in the middle. CDR3 residues: CASSQDRRSDEQFF. The CDR3 DNA follows: TGCGCCAGCAGCCAAGATCGTCGGTCAGATGAGCAGTTCTTC.

The chain is built from TRBV20-1 and TRBJ1-1, with 8 bases lining up with TRBD1. CDR3 length: 12 amino acids. Germline V gives CDR1 DFQATT, CDR2 SNEGSKA (reference sequence). The CDR3 spells CRGGTGNTEAFF. The CDR3, as DNA: TGCAGAGGAGGGACAGGGAACACTGAAGCTTTCTTT.

This clonotype has only a few counts. The rearrangement joins TRBV20-1 to TRBJ2-7; 13 bases map to TRBD2. Per germline, CDR1 DFQATT and CDR2 SNEGSKA (reference sequence). The CDR3 length is 14 residues. The J segment lost 4 bases and the V segment lost 5 bases, leaving 5 bases of the junction unmatched. In nucleotides, the CDR3 is TGCAGTGCTCAAAGGACTAGCGGGAGTTACGAGCAGTACTTC. This codes for CSAQRTSGSYEQYF.

This clonotype was counted a few times. The genes are TRBV6-5 and TRBJ2-7; D possibly corresponds to TRBD1 (5 bases). V was shortened by 6 bases and J by 5 bases, with 20 bases between the two germline ends. This CDR3 spans 15 amino acids. Germline loops: CDR1 MNHEY, CDR2 SVGAGI. CDR3 coding DNA: TGTGCCAGCAGCCCTTTAACGACAGTTTCCAACGAGCAGTACTTC. Its translation is CASSPLTTVSNEQYF.

The chain uses TRBV6-1 and TRBJ1-5; no clear D. The germline gives CDR1 MNHNS, CDR2 SASEGT. The length of the CDR3 is 14 residues. The ends were cut back, 2 bases at V and 6 bases at J, with 11 bases in the middle. The CDR3 loop reads CASSEFGEIQPQHF. In DNA form, the CDR3 reads TGTGCCAGCAGTGAATTCGGTGAAATTCAGCCCCAGCATTTT.

V is TRBV27 and J is TRBJ2-5; 10 bases are shared with TRBD2. TRBJ2-7 explains the end of the DNA better; the J call may be wrong. The CDR3 has 16 amino acids. Germline V lookup: CDR1 MNHEY, CDR2 SMNVEV (reference sequence). This chain's CDR3 is CASSLFRTSGPNEQYF. The CDR3 DNA reads as TGTGCCAGCAGTTTATTCAGGACTAGCGGCCCCAACGAGCAGTACTTC.

This clonotype was detected a few times. The V call is TRBV28, the J call TRBJ2-5; 8 bases agree with TRBD1. CDR3 size: 11 residues. CDR1 is MDHEN, CDR2 SYDVKM, per germline. V gave up 6 bases and J gave up 13 bases; unmatched junction bases: 7. The CDR3 region has the DNA TGTGCCAGCAGAGATACCGGGACAGGGTACTTC. Its translation: CASRDTGTGYF.

In its sample, this clonotype was seen a few times. This chain links TRBV10-3 with TRBJ2-7, with D possibly matching TRBD1 (6 bases). Germline V gives CDR1 ENHRY, CDR2 SYGVKD. V was pared by 6 bases and J by 6 bases, with 18 bases between. This CDR3 comprises 14 residues. CDR3 sequence (DNA): TGTGCCATCAGCCGAGGCAGGGGCGATTCCGAGCAGTACTTC. Residues: CAISRGRGDSEQYF.

A note on this clonotype: The junction differs from germline at one of its ends, possibly a read error. The genes are TRBV4-2 and TRBJ2-6, with TRBD2 identical over 7 bases. Germline values: CDR1 LGHNA, CDR2 YNFKEQ. There are 17 residues in the CDR3. CDR3 nucleotide sequence: TGTGCCAGCAGCCAAAAAATCCTAGCGGCTGGGGCCACCGTCCTGACTTTC. It yields the protein CASSQKILAAGATVLTF.

This clonotype was seen only a few times. This CDR3 reads CASSLGGDFYTDTQYF. The DNA of the CDR3 is TGCGCCAGCAGCTTGGGTGGGGACTTCTACACAGATACGCAGTATTTT. V usage is TRBV5-1 and J usage is TRBJ2-3, with a tentative D call TRBD2 (6 bases). Germline CDR1 is SGHRS and CDR2 is YFSETQ. This CDR3 comprises 16 residues. V lost 0 bases and J 2 bases, leaving 13 bases between the germline ends.

This clonotype has just a few counts. The V and J genes are TRBV20-1 and TRBJ1-2, with D tentatively TRBD1 (5 bases). V dropped 5 bases and J dropped 3 bases, with 10 bases sitting between them. Germline V lookup: CDR1 DFQATT, CDR2 SNEGSKA (reference sequence). The CDR3 has 12 residues. CDR3 in amino acids: CSAPQGDYGYTF. DNA of the CDR3: TGCAGTGCTCCCCAGGGAGACTATGGCTACACCTTC.

V is TRBV12-3 or TRBV12-4 and J is TRBJ2-3; D is unresolved. CDR3 length equals 14 residues. V lost 6 bases to trimming and J lost 2 bases, with 12 bases between them. The CDR3 region has the DNA TGTGCCAGCAGCGATCAGCACAACACAGATACGCAGTATTTT. Translated, it gives CASSDQHNTDTQYF.

This clonotype was observed many times. The chain uses TRBV20-1 and TRBJ2-5; possibly TRBD2 for D (6 bases). The V gene's germline CDR1 is DFQATT and CDR2 SNEGSKA (reference sequence). V was cut by 2 bases and J by 3 bases, with 16 bases left in between. This CDR3 is built from 15 residues. The CDR3 loop is CSARTPGTVKETQYF. The CDR3 coding sequence is TGCAGTGCTAGAACTCCCGGGACTGTAAAAGAGACCCAGTACTTC.

The V call is TRBV7-9, the J call TRBJ2-4, with unresolved D. The J call may be in error: the DNA end matches TRBJ2-7 better. The V gene's germline CDR1 is SEHNR and CDR2 FQNEAQ (reference sequence). This CDR3 comprises 12 residues. CDR3 in DNA: TGTGCCAGCAGCTTAAGGGCGAACGAGCAGTACTTC. Translation: CASSLRANEQYF.

The chain has TRBV3-1 and TRBJ1-1, with D perhaps matching TRBD1 (5 bases). The germline CDR1 and CDR2 sequences are LGHDT and YNNKEL (reference sequence). The CDR3 extends over 17 amino acids. V was pared by 0 bases and J by 4 bases, with 18 bases between. CDR3 DNA sequence: TGTGCCAGCAGCCAAGACCTAGCGGGGCTGAAGGGCACTGAAGCTTTCTTT. Amino acid sequence: CASSQDLAGLKGTEAFF.

The chain joins TRBV4-3 to TRBJ2-3, with a weak D call TRBD1 (6 bases). Trimming took 0 bases from V and 4 from J, leaving 14 bases between them. Germline values: CDR1 LGHNA, CDR2 YSLEER. The CDR3 has 16 amino acids. The CDR3 DNA is TGCGCCAGCAGCCAAGAAGTGACAGGTGGAGCAGATACGCAGTATTTT. Translated, it gives CASSQEVTGGADTQYF.

This clonotype was observed a few times. V and J are TRBV20-1 and TRBJ1-2; no definite D call. The length of the CDR3 is 10 residues. V shed 8 bases and J shed 5 bases, with 9 bases lying between them. CDR1 is DFQATT and CDR2 is SNEGSKA in the germline V gene (reference sequence). In nucleotides, the CDR3 is TGCAGTACGGATCATTATGGCTACACCTTC. Translated, it gives CSTDHYGYTF.

This clonotype was observed a handful of times. The rearrangement joins TRBV4-1 to TRBJ2-7; D might be TRBD2 (6 bases). The ends were cut back, 4 bases at V and 1 base at J, with 17 bases in the middle. This CDR3 spans 16 amino acids. Per germline, CDR1 MGHRA and CDR2 YSYEKL. The CDR3 bases are TGCGCCAGCAGCCTACAGGTCGGGGACTCATCCTACGAGCAGTACTTC. This codes for CASSLQVGDSSYEQYF.

There are a few counts of this clonotype. J is TRBJ2-3 and V is TRBV7-9; D is unresolved. Per the germline V gene, CDR1 is SEHNR and CDR2 is FQNEAQ (reference sequence). The CDR3 length is 12 residues. V lost 5 bases to trimming and J lost 4 bases, with 7 bases between them. This CDR3 reads CASSDGPDTQYF. CDR3 DNA: TGTGCCAGCAGCGACGGACCAGATACGCAGTATTTT.